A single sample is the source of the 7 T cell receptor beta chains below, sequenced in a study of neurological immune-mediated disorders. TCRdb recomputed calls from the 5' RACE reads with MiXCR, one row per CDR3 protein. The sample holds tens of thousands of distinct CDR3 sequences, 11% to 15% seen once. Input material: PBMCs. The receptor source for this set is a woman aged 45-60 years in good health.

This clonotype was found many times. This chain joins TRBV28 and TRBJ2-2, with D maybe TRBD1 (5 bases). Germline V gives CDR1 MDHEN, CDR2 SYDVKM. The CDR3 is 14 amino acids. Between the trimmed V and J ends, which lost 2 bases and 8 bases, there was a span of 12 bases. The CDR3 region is CASSLVQEEGELFF. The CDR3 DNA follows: TGTGCCAGCAGTTTAGTACAGGAAGAAGGGGAGCTGTTTTTT. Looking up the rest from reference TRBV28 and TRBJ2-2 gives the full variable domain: DVKVTQSSRYLVKRTGEKVFLECVQDMDHENMFWYRQDPGLGLRLIYFSYDVKMKEKGDIPEGYSVSREKKERFSLILESASTNQTSMYLCASSLVQEEGELFFGEGSRLTVL.

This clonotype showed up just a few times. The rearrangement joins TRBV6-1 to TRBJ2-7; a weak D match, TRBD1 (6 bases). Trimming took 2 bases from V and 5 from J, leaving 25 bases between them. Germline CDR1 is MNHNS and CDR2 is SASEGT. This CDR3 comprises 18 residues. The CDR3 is CASSETPMLTGSLDEQYF. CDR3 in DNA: TGTGCCAGCAGTGAAACCCCGATGTTGACAGGCTCGCTGGACGAGCAGTACTTC.

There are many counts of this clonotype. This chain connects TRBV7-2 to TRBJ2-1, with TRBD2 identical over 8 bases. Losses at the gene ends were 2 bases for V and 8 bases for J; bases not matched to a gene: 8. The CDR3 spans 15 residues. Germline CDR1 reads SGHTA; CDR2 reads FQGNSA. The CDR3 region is CASSLLGGGLDEQFF. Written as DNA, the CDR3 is TGTGCCAGCAGCTTACTCGGCGGGGGGTTGGATGAGCAGTTCTTC.

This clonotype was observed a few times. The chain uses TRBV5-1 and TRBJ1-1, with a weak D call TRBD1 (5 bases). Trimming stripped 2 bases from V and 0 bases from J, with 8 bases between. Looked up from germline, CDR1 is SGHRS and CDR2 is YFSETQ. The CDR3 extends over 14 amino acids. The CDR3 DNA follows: TGCGCCAGCAGCTTACAGGTGATGAACACTGAAGCTTTCTTT. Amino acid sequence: CASSLQVMNTEAFF.

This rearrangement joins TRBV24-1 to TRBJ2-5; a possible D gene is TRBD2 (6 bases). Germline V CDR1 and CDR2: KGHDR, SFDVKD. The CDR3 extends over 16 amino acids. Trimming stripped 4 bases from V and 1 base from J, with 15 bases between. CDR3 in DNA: TGTGCCACCAGTGAAGCCGGGACTTTACGCCAAGAGACCCAGTACTTC. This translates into CATSEAGTLRQETQYF.

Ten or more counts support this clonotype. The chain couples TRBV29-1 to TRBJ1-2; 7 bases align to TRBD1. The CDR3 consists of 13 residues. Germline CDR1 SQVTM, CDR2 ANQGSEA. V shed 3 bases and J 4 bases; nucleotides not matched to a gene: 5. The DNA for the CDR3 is TGCAGCGTTGAGTTGACAGGGTTCTATGGCTACACCTTC. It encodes CSVELTGFYGYTF.

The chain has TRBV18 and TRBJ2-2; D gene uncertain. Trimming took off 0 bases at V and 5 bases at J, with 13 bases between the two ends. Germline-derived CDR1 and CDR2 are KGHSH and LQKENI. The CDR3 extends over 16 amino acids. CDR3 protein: CASSPPGPQRTGELFF. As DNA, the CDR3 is TGTGCCAGCTCACCACCGGGCCCCCAGAGGACCGGGGAGCTGTTTTTT. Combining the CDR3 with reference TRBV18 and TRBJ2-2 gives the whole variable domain NAGVMQNPRHLVRRRGQEARLRCSPMKGHSHVYWYRQLPEEGLKFMVYLQKENIIDESGMPKERFSAEFPKEGPSILRIQQVVRGDSAAYFCASSPPGPQRTGELFFGEGSRLTVL.